This T cell receptor (beta chain) was profiled in a study of cytomegalovirus exposure and HLA in healthy donors. The PCR made use of 60 Vbeta and 13 Jbeta primers. Method: immunoSEQ multiplex PCR; TCRdb's copy keeps in-frame clones and lacks some. Recorded for this sample: 150,000 to 200,000 clones. Study-wide results and limits: The study put 150 or so TCR beta chains on its list as cytomegalovirus-associated.

As regards this clone: Its antigen is currently unknown.

The material sequenced was PBMCs. This TCR was recovered from a woman between 18 and 29 years old in good health and CMV-seropositive.

CDR3 sequence reads: CASSPRPGTGSRGEKLFF. In DNA form, the CDR3 reads TGTGCCAGCAGCCCACGTCCCGGGACAGGGAGTCGGGGGGAAAAACTGTTTTTT. The chain links TRBV14 to TRBJ1-4, with TRBD1 matching over 9 bases. V was clipped by 4 bases and J by 8 bases; unmatched bases: 17. The CDR3 is 18 amino acids. Germline values: CDR1 SGHDN, CDR2 FVKESK.